The 19 T cell receptor beta chains below come from one sample, sequenced in a study of cytomegalovirus exposure and HLA in healthy donors. PCR employed 60 Vbeta and 13 Jbeta primers. Sequencing was performed with immunoSEQ multiplex PCR; in TCRdb, only in-frame clones are kept and a portion is missing. The profile covers some 200,000 clones, with 78% appearing a single time and roughly 2.7% taken by the ten largest. Material for sequencing was PBMCs. The receptors shown here come from a female donor in good health and CMV-seronegative.

The chain carries TRBV7-2 and TRBJ2-5, with 10 nucleotides matching TRBD2. V was pared by 1 base and J by 5 bases, with 4 bases of the junction left unmatched. Germline assignment: CDR1 SGHTA and CDR2 FQGNSA. The CDR3 is made up of 15 amino acids. The CDR3 is CASSLGGAGGETQYF. The CDR3 DNA sequence: TGTGCCAGCAGCTTAGGAGGAGCGGGGGGGGAGACCCAGTACTTC.

The chain employs TRBV27 and TRBJ2-1, with 9 bases identical to TRBD2. The CDR3 covers 16 residues. Trimming took 7 bases from V and 5 from J; bases not matched to a gene: 12. Germline V gives CDR1 MNHEY, CDR2 SMNVEV (reference sequence). The CDR3 loop is CASTLSSGLANNEQFF. The CDR3 region has the DNA TGTGCCAGCACCTTATCTTCCGGACTAGCGAACAATGAGCAGTTCTTC.

The chain combines TRBV5-1 with TRBJ1-2, with D perhaps TRBD1 (5 bases). V lost 3 bases and J lost 0, with 12 bases in between. This CDR3 is 15 amino acids long. Germline CDR1 SGHRS, CDR2 YFSETQ. DNA of the CDR3: TGCGCCAGCAGCTCTCCGGACATTGCTAACTATGGCTACACCTTC. As protein: CASSSPDIANYGYTF.

This chain links TRBV5-1 with TRBJ2-7; 8 nucleotides line up with TRBD1. Germline assignment: CDR1 SGHRS and CDR2 YFSETQ. The CDR3 runs 16 residues. J lost 7 bases, V lost 4 bases, and 16 bases had no gene match. CDR3 in DNA: TGCGCCAGCAGCGCCGTCCCTGTGGTCAGGGGGCATGAGCAGTACTTC. This sequence encodes CASSAVPVVRGHEQYF.

In DNA, the CDR3 is TGTGCCAGCAGCCCGGGGGACAGGGTCAACACCATATATTTT. Residues: CASSPGDRVNTIYF. The rearrangement links TRBV28 to TRBJ1-3, with 9 bases lining up with TRBD1. The CDR3 length is 14 residues. CDR1 is MDHEN, CDR2 SYDVKM, per germline. V lost 6 bases to trimming and J lost 7 bases; unmatched junction nucleotides: 7.

CDR3 loop: CASSILAGGTGELFF. As DNA, the CDR3 is TGTGCCAGTAGTATCCTAGCGGGAGGAACCGGGGAGCTGTTTTTT. The chain uses TRBV19 and TRBJ2-2; 11 nucleotides match TRBD2. Germline CDR1 and CDR2: LNHDA and SQIVND (reference sequence). The CDR3 runs 15 residues. V shed 3 bases and J 5 bases; nucleotides not matched to a gene: 2.

The chain is built from TRBV30 and TRBJ2-7; the match to TRBD1 covers 12 bases. Germline V gives CDR1 GTSNPN, CDR2 SVGIG (reference sequence). The CDR3 spans 12 residues. J lost 5 bases, V lost 5 bases, and 1 base had no gene match. DNA of the CDR3: TGTGCCTGGGGGACAGGGGGCGACGAGCAGTACTTC. This codes for CAWGTGGDEQYF. Supplemented by reference TRBV30 and TRBJ2-7, the full variable domain reads SQTIHQWPATLVQPVGSPLSLECTVEGTSNPNLYWYRQAAGRGLQLLFYSVGIGQISSEVPQNLSASRPQDRQFILSSKKLLLSDSGFYLCAWGTGGDEQYFGPGTRLTVT.

The chain joins TRBV11-3 to TRBJ2-2, with TRBD2 identical over 7 bases. The germline V gene has CDR1 SGHNT and CDR2 YENEEA. V was pared by 2 bases and J by 6 bases, with 6 bases of the junction left unmatched. The CDR3 covers 15 residues. CDR3 nucleotide sequence: TGTGCCAGCAGCTTACTTGCGGGAGTGCCCGGGGAGCTGTTTTTT. It is translated as CASSLLAGVPGELFF. Combining the CDR3 with reference TRBV11-3 and TRBJ2-2 gives the whole variable domain EAGVVQSPRYKIIEKKQPVAFWCNPISGHNTLYWYLQNLGQGPELLIRYENEEAVDDSQLPKDRFSAERLKGVDSTLKIQPAELGDSAVYLCASSLLAGVPGELFFGEGSRLTVL.

About this clone: Other DNA sequences of this sample code for an identical CDR3. The chain has TRBV29-1 and TRBJ2-2, with D possibly being TRBD1 (6 bases). The CDR3 has 13 amino acids. CDR1 is SQVTM and CDR2 is ANQGSEA in the germline V gene. V lost 6 bases and J lost 0, with 8 bases in between. The CDR3: CSVGQTNTGELFF. In DNA, the CDR3 is TGCAGCGTCGGACAGACGAACACCGGGGAGCTGTTTTTT.

The chain combines TRBV19 with TRBJ2-7; 10 bases are a match to TRBD2. The CDR3 runs to 14 residues. V lost 7 bases and J lost 7; bases outside the gene matches: 10. Germline V lookup: CDR1 LNHDA, CDR2 SQIVND (reference sequence). The CDR3 sequence: CASNPSGSLREQYF. The CDR3 DNA sequence: TGTGCCAGTAATCCTAGCGGGAGCCTTAGAGAGCAGTACTTC. The whole variable domain, filled in from reference TRBV19 and TRBJ2-7, reads DGGITQSPKYLFRKEGQNVTLSCEQNLNHDAMYWYRQDPGQGLRLIYYSQIVNDFQKGDIAEGYSVSREKKESFPLTVTSAQKNPTAFYLCASNPSGSLREQYFGPGTRLTVT.

The chain joins TRBV30 to TRBJ1-1; possible D gene TRBD1, 5 bases. Germline V gene data show CDR1 as GTSNPN and CDR2 as SVGIG (reference sequence). The CDR3 extends over 13 amino acids. V was clipped by 5 bases and J by 5 bases, with 15 bases between them. CDR3 sequence (DNA): TGTGCCTGGCAACAGGACCGTGCGACTGAAGCTTTCTTT. This encodes CAWQQDRATEAFF.

This chain joins TRBV27 and TRBJ2-2, with D possibly matching TRBD1 (6 bases). CDR1 and CDR2 from the germline V gene are MNHEY and SMNVEV (reference sequence). Deletions cut 4 bases from V and 0 bases from J, with 9 bases between. The CDR3 length is 15 residues. The CDR3 sequence: CASSYGTTNTGELFF. In nucleotides, the CDR3 is TGTGCCAGCAGTTACGGGACAACGAACACCGGGGAGCTGTTTTTT.

The chain joins TRBV11-3 to TRBJ2-7, with TRBD1 matching over 7 bases. V trimming: 1 base; J trimming: 0 bases; junction bases outside the gene matches: 6. CDR3 length: 16 residues. Germline lookup yields CDR1 SGHNT and CDR2 YENEEA. The DNA for the CDR3 is TGTGCCAGCAGCTTAGGTGGGACAGAAAGCTCCTACGAGCAGTACTTC. This codes for CASSLGGTESSYEQYF. Drawing the rest from reference TRBV11-3 and TRBJ2-7, the complete variable domain is EAGVVQSPRYKIIEKKQPVAFWCNPISGHNTLYWYLQNLGQGPELLIRYENEEAVDDSQLPKDRFSAERLKGVDSTLKIQPAELGDSAVYLCASSLGGTESSYEQYFGPGTRLTVT.

This clone was seen more than once but under ten times. The V gene is TRBV19, the J gene TRBJ1-1, with 7 bases aligning to TRBD1. The germline V gene has CDR1 LNHDA and CDR2 SQIVND (reference sequence). J gave up 5 bases and V 2 bases, and 8 bases lay outside the gene matches. This CDR3 has 15 residues. CDR3 in DNA: TGTGCCAGTAGTATAAAGAGGGGGCGTATGACTGAAGCTTTCTTT. Amino acid sequence: CASSIKRGRMTEAFF.

The rearrangement uses TRBV4-1 and TRBJ1-2; D may be TRBD1 (5 bases). This CDR3 is built from 11 residues. From germline, CDR1 is MGHRA and CDR2 YSYEKL. The V end lost 9 bases, the J end lost 2 bases, and 7 bases lay between the germline ends. The CDR3 spells CARRQNYGYTF. The CDR3 DNA follows: TGCGCCAGAAGACAGAACTATGGCTACACCTTC.

In this sample, this clone turned up once. The CDR3 bases are TGTGCCAGCTCAAGCCAAATCCAGGGGATCAATTCACCCCTCCACTTT. Translated, it gives CASSSQIQGINSPLHF. The chain couples TRBV18 to TRBJ1-6, with D possibly TRBD1 on 6 matching bases. Germline values: CDR1 KGHSH, CDR2 LQKENI. The CDR3 spans 16 residues. V was trimmed by 5 bases and J by 7 bases, leaving 18 bases between them.

The gene calls are TRBV6-6 and TRBJ1-2; 9 nucleotides match TRBD1. The V and J ends lost 4 bases and 4 bases, in that order; junction bases with no gene match: 7. The germline V gene has CDR1 MNHNY and CDR2 SVGAGI (reference sequence). This CDR3 has 15 residues. The CDR3 here is CASSFPGQGGYGYTF. In DNA, the CDR3 is TGTGCCAGCAGTTTCCCGGGACAGGGAGGCTATGGCTACACCTTC.

This chain connects TRBV9 to TRBJ2-7, with unresolved D. The germline CDR1 and CDR2 sequences are SGDLS and YYNGEE. Trimming removed 0 bases from V and 4 bases from J, with 8 bases in between. The CDR3 length is 13 residues. The CDR3 nucleotides read TGTGCCAGCAGCGTAGCTGACACATACGAGCAGTACTTC. It specifies CASSVADTYEQYF.

V and J are TRBV4-2 and TRBJ2-7, with D perhaps matching TRBD1 (5 bases). The germline V and J ends were trimmed by 0 bases and 5 bases, with 11 bases remaining between them. CDR1 LGHNA and CDR2 YNFKEQ come from the germline V gene. CDR3 length: 14 residues. The CDR3 nucleotides are TGTGCCAGCAGCCAAGATGCCAGGGCCGACGAGCAGTACTTC. Translated: CASSQDARADEQYF.